At least ten counts were recorded for the clone carrying this T cell receptor beta chain. The antigen remains unidentified. This record belongs to a study of CD8 T cells in ankylosing spondylitis. Scientists made TCR beta libraries using quantitative 5'-RACE with molecular barcodes. TCRdb used MiXCR to reprocess the 5' RACE reads, holding one entry per CDR3 protein. The table shows around 9,100 distinct CDR3 sequences, with roughly 6.4% occurring only once. Whole-study findings and limits: Disease-linked clones displayed a CD8+ phenotype and appeared relatively rarely in peripheral blood.

Germline V lookup: CDR1 SGDLS, CDR2 YYNGEE. This CDR3 has 13 amino acids. V lost 6 bases to trimming and J lost 7 bases; unmatched junction nucleotides: 7. The TCR comes from a female donor with ankylosing spondylitis or in good health (not recorded which). The sequenced sample was blood, either unsorted or a sorted T cell fraction (not recorded which). This chain joins TRBV9 and TRBJ2-1; 7 bases fit TRBD2. The DNA of the CDR3 is TGTGCCAGCACGGCGGGAGTATCAAATGAGCAGTTCTTC. Translation gives CASTAGVSNEQFF.